The 18 T cell receptor beta chains reported below all come from one sample, sequenced in a study of beta chain features in type 1 diabetes. What was sequenced were expressed TCRB transcripts, since all of the isolated RNA had been reverse transcribed. Assay: immunoSEQ multiplex PCR; the TCRdb copy retains only in-frame clones and omits some. This table holds approximately 160,000 clones, approximately 8.1% found once. Sequencing was done on a sample of central memory CD4+ T cells from blood. These receptors originate from a man between 18 and 29 years old in good health.

The chain links TRBV4-3 to TRBJ2-5; weak D call: TRBD1 (5 bases). The germline gives CDR1 LGHNA, CDR2 YSLEER. V shed 1 base and J shed 0 bases, with 6 bases lying between them. This CDR3 comprises 14 residues. The CDR3 DNA is TGCGCCAGCAGCCAAGGACAGTACCAAGAGACCCAGTACTTC. Its translation is CASSQGQYQETQYF.

The genes are TRBV7-9 and TRBJ1-4; 7 positions match TRBD1. Germline V gene data show CDR1 as SEHNR and CDR2 as FQNEAQ (reference sequence). V was clipped by 5 bases and J by 2 bases; unmatched bases: 5. The CDR3 sequence is 15 residues long. The CDR3 coding sequence is TGTGCCAGCAGCGAGACAGGGTATACTAATGAAAAACTGTTTTTT. This sequence encodes CASSETGYTNEKLFF.

This clone was counted a few times. The genes are TRBV7-2 and TRBJ1-6; D unclear. The V end lost 2 bases, the J end lost 7 bases, and 18 bases lay between the germline ends. The CDR3 runs to 17 residues. Per germline, CDR1 SGHTA and CDR2 FQGNSA. This CDR3 reads CASSLSPLRRPNSPLHF. Written as DNA, the CDR3 is TGTGCCAGCAGCTTAAGCCCTCTGCGGCGGCCCAATTCACCCCTCCACTTT.

J is TRBJ2-3 and V is TRBV10-2; 12 nucleotides align to TRBD1. V gave up 10 bases and J gave up 5 bases; unmatched junction bases: 10. Germline-derived CDR1 and CDR2 are WSHSY and SAAADI. There are 15 residues in the CDR3. CDR3 nucleotide sequence: TGCGCCATCCAGGAGGGACAGGGGGCTATAGATACGCAGTATTTT. Its translation is CAIQEGQGAIDTQYF.

There are many counts of this clone. This chain links TRBV2 with TRBJ2-6; unclear D gene. Germline CDR1 is SNHLY and CDR2 is FYNNEI. The CDR3 length is 14 residues. Trimming cost V 8 bases and J 1 base, with 9 bases left between them. This CDR3 reads CASGLESGANVLTF. DNA of the CDR3: TGTGCCAGCGGTTTAGAGTCTGGGGCCAACGTCCTGACTTTC. The full variable domain, completed using reference TRBV2 and TRBJ2-6, is EPEVTQTPSHQVTQMGQEVILRCVPISNHLYFYWYRQILGQKVEFLVSFYNNEISEKSEIFDDQFSVERPDGSNFTLKIRSTKLEDSAMYFCASGLESGANVLTFGAGSRLTVL.

This chain connects TRBV7-9 to TRBJ1-1; 8 nucleotides agree with TRBD1. Trimming at V came to 5 bases and at J to 11 bases, leaving 10 bases not matched to a gene. Germline CDR1 reads SEHNR; CDR2 reads FQNEAQ (reference sequence). CDR3 size: 13 residues. The CDR3 region is CASSRTNRGEAFF. Here the CDR3 DNA reads TGTGCCAGCAGCCGAACCAACAGGGGGGAGGCTTTCTTT.

This chain's CDR3 is CASSYSQAGMEAQYF. CDR3 in DNA: TGTGCCAGCAGTTACTCGCAAGCGGGCATGGAGGCCCAGTACTTC. V usage is TRBV6-6 and J usage is TRBJ2-5; possibly TRBD2 for D (6 bases). CDR1 is MNHNY and CDR2 is SVGAGI in the germline V gene (reference sequence). The CDR3 is 15 residues long. The germline V and J ends were trimmed by 0 bases and 9 bases, with 17 bases remaining between them.

This clone was seen a few times. The V call is TRBV2, the J call TRBJ1-2; 7 nucleotides match TRBD1. Germline values: CDR1 SNHLY, CDR2 FYNNEI. The CDR3 is made up of 14 amino acids. V shed 4 bases and J 0 bases; nucleotides not matched to a gene: 2. The CDR3 here is CASSAQGANYGYTF. The CDR3 DNA follows: TGTGCCAGCAGTGCGCAGGGGGCTAACTATGGCTACACCTTC.

This clone was detected a few times. J is TRBJ2-6 and V is TRBV7-2, with D perhaps TRBD1 (6 bases). This CDR3 spans 15 amino acids. V shed 3 bases and J shed 1 base, with 7 bases lying between them. CDR1 is SGHTA and CDR2 is FQGNSA in the germline V gene. The CDR3: CASSFTGSGANVLTF. The CDR3 bases are TGTGCCAGCAGCTTTACAGGGTCTGGGGCCAACGTCCTGACTTTC.

This clone was detected ten times or more. The chain couples TRBV9 to TRBJ2-1; 7 bases agree with TRBD1. CDR3 length: 15 residues. Per germline, CDR1 SGDLS and CDR2 YYNGEE. Losses at the gene ends were 2 bases for V and 4 bases for J; bases not matched to a gene: 6. As DNA, the CDR3 is TGTGCCAGCAGCGTCACAGGGGAAACATACAATGAGCAGTTCTTC. Protein sequence: CASSVTGETYNEQFF.

There are a few counts of this clone. This CDR3 is CASSMQGGSKTQYF. The CDR3 DNA sequence: TGTGCCAGTAGTATGCAAGGGGGCAGCAAGACCCAGTACTTC. The genes are TRBV19 and TRBJ2-5; 7 nucleotides align to TRBD1. V was clipped by 3 bases and J by 6 bases; unmatched bases: 7. The germline V gene encodes CDR1 LNHDA and CDR2 SQIVND (reference sequence). CDR3 length: 14 amino acids.

This clone was picked up a small number of times. The same CDR3 can be traced to other DNA sequences in this sample. The rearrangement uses TRBV5-6 and TRBJ2-3; 8 bases line up with TRBD1. J was trimmed by 3 bases and V by 0 bases; bases with no gene match: 0. This CDR3 has 14 amino acids. The germline V gene encodes CDR1 SGHDT and CDR2 YYEEEE. The CDR3 DNA reads TGTGCCAGCAGCTTGGACAGGGGGACAGATACGCAGTATTTT. It is translated as CASSLDRGTDTQYF. The variable domain in full, with the rest retrieved from reference TRBV5-6 and TRBJ2-3, is DAGVTQSPTHLIKTRGQQVTLRCSPKSGHDTVSWYQQALGQGPQFIFQYYEEEERQRGNFPDRFSGHQFPNYSSELNVNALLLGDSALYLCASSLDRGTDTQYFGPGTRLTVL.

The chain is built from TRBV7-3 and TRBJ1-1; D is ambiguous. Germline assignment: CDR1 SGHTA and CDR2 FQGTGA. This CDR3 has 16 amino acids. V was cut by 1 base and J by 6 bases, with 18 bases left in between. In nucleotides, the CDR3 is TGTGCCAGCAGCTTAAGAGATGAGGGTAAGGTCGCTGAAGCTTTCTTT. Its translation: CASSLRDEGKVAEAFF. The whole variable domain, remainder taken from reference TRBV7-3 and TRBJ1-1, is GAGVSQTPSNKVTEKGKYVELRCDPISGHTALYWYRQSLGQGPEFLIYFQGTGAADDSGLPNDRFFAVRPEGSVSTLKIQRTERGDSAVYLCASSLRDEGKVAEAFFGQGTRLTVV.

The CDR3 DNA sequence: TGTGCCAGCAGACTGGAGGGGACTAATGGCTACACCTTC. Translated: CASRLEGTNGYTF. The chain couples TRBV2 to TRBJ1-2; D is perhaps TRBD1 (5 bases). V lost 6 bases, J lost 6 bases, and 14 bases lay in between. Germline CDR1 reads SNHLY; CDR2 reads FYNNEI. There are 13 residues in the CDR3.

V gene TRBV19 combines with J gene TRBJ1-1, with TRBD1 identical over 7 bases. The CDR3 is made up of 13 amino acids. Per the germline V gene, CDR1 is LNHDA and CDR2 is SQIVND (reference sequence). The V segment lost 4 bases and the J segment 6 bases; nucleotides outside the gene matches: 5. Written as DNA, the CDR3 is TGTGCCAGTAGTAGGGGACAGTTCCCTGAAGCTTTCTTT. It translates to CASSRGQFPEAFF.

This clone was counted a few times. The chain is built from TRBV27 and TRBJ1-5; no clear D gene. The CDR3 consists of 15 residues. The V end lost 6 bases, the J end lost 4 bases, and 16 bases lay between the germline ends. Per the germline V gene, CDR1 is MNHEY and CDR2 is SMNVEV (reference sequence). Here the CDR3 DNA reads TGTGCCAGCAGGCCTCTCCGGGGTCGGAATCAGCCCCAGCATTTT. Protein sequence: CASRPLRGRNQPQHF.

This clone was observed a handful of times. This chain joins TRBV10-3 and TRBJ2-7; D gene ambiguous. V shed 0 bases and J shed 4 bases, with 16 bases lying between them. In germline, CDR1 is ENHRY, CDR2 SYGVKD. The CDR3 sequence is 16 residues long. For the CDR3, the DNA is TGTGCCATCAGTGAGTCGTTGGTCAAGCAGGATTACGAGCAGTACTTC. Its protein product is CAISESLVKQDYEQYF.

In this sample, this clone turned up a few times. J is TRBJ1-1 and V is TRBV28, with D possibly TRBD1 on 6 matching bases. Trimming stripped 4 bases from V and 2 bases from J, with 14 bases between. The germline gives CDR1 MDHEN, CDR2 SYDVKM. The CDR3 is made up of 15 amino acids. CDR3 residues: CASSSLTGINTEAFF. CDR3 nucleotide sequence: TGTGCCAGCAGTTCACTGACAGGTATTAACACTGAAGCTTTCTTT.